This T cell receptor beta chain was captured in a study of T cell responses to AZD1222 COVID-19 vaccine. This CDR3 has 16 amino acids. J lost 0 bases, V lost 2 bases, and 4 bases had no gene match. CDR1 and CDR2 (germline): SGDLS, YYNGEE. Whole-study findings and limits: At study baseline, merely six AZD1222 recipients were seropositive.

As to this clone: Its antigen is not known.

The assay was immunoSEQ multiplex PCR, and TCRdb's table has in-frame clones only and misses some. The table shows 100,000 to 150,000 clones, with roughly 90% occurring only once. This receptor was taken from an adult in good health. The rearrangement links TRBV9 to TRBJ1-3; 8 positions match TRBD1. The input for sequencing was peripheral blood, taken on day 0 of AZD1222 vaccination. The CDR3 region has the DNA TGTGCCAGCAGCGTTCAGGGGGCCAGCTCTGGAAACACCATATATTTT. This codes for CASSVQGASSGNTIYF. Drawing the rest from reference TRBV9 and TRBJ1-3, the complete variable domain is DSGVTQTPKHLITATGQRVTLRCSPRSGDLSVYWYQQSLDQGLQFLIQYYNGEERAKGNILERFSAQQFPDLHSELNLSSLELGDSALYFCASSVQGASSGNTIYFGEGSWLTVV.